The T cell receptor (beta chain) described here comes from a study of blood T cell repertoires in COVID-19. Germline values: CDR1 LNHNV, CDR2 YYDKDF (reference sequence). V shed 2 bases and J shed 1 base, with 17 bases lying between them. This CDR3 is built from 17 residues. Here immunoSEQ multiplex PCR was the method, and the copy in TCRdb shows in-frame clones only, minus some. The sample yields under 200,000 clones, around 83% seen once. This clonotype was sampled from a woman aged 55-69 years with COVID-19, enrolled during active disease. The chain has TRBV15 and TRBJ1-1, with D uncertain. Sequenced sample: peripheral blood. The DNA of the CDR3 is TGTGCCACCAGCAGACCCGACCGGGGAAAGGCGAACACTGAAGCTTTCTTT. It codes for CATSRPDRGKANTEAFF.